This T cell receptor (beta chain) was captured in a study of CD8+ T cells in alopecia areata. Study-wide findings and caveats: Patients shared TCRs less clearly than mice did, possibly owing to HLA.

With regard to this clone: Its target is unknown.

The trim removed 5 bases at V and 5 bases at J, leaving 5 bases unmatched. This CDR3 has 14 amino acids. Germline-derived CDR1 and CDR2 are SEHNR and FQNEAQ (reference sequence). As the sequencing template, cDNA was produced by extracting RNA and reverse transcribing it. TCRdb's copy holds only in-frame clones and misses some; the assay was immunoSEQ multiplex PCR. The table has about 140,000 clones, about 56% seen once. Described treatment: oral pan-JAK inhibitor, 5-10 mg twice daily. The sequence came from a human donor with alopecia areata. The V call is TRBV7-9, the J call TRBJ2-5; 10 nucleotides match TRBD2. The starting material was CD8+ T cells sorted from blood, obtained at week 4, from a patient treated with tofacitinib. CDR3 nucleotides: TGTGCCAGCAGCCTGAGCGGGGGGGTCGAGACCCAGTACTTC. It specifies CASSLSGGVETQYF. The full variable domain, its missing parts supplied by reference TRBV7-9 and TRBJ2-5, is DTGVSQNPRHKITKRGQNVTFRCDPISEHNRLYWYRQTLGQGPEFLTYFQNEAQLEKSRLLSDRFSAERPKGSFSTLEIQRTEQGDSAMYLCASSLSGGVETQYFGPGTRLLVL.